The 26 T cell receptor beta chains reported below all come from one sample, sequenced in a study of blood T cell repertoires in COVID-19 (dated by TCRdb to the early 2020s). Library construction relied on the immunoSEQ multiplex PCR assay. As stored in TCRdb, this immuneACCESS dataset retains in-frame rearrangements with V and J assigned. A fraction of the clones does not appear; measured against another copy, unresolved V genes explain less than half of the discrepancy, and the remainder lacks a known reason. In all, the sample holds nearly 350,000 clones, and around nine tenths of those were seen once. The ten biggest clones cover more than 5.5% of the sample. The material sequenced was peripheral blood. The receptors derive from a woman in her seventies with COVID-19, enrolled during active disease.

This clone was observed once. The CDR3 protein is CAWSGTRGTEAFF. In nucleotides, the CDR3 is TGTGCCTGGAGTGGTACCCGGGGGACTGAAGCTTTCTTT. J is TRBJ1-1 and V is TRBV30; the D gene is possibly TRBD1 (5 bases). CDR1 and CDR2 from the germline V gene are GTSNPN and SVGIG (reference sequence). The CDR3 totals 13 residues. The V and J ends lost 1 base and 5 bases respectively, with 11 bases between them.

This clone was counted only a few times. This sequence joins TRBV11-1 and TRBJ2-3, with D possibly matching TRBD1 (7 bases). Germline V lookup: CDR1 SGHAT, CDR2 FQDESV (reference sequence). The CDR3 extends over 14 amino acids. With 5 bases removed from V and 6 bases from J, the gap between germline ends came to 15 bases. CDR3 residues: CASSPRGDSDTQYF. The CDR3 coding sequence is TGTGCCAGCAGCCCCCGCGGGGACAGCGATACGCAGTATTTT.

The CDR3 region is CSVARGTANYGYTF. Here the CDR3 DNA reads TGCAGCGTTGCCCGGGGGACAGCCAACTATGGCTACACCTTC. The V and J genes are TRBV29-1 and TRBJ1-2; 7 nucleotides align to TRBD1. Germline-derived CDR1 and CDR2 are SQVTM and ANQGSEA. After removal of 4 bases from V and 2 bases from J, the junction contained 7 bases not matched to a gene. The CDR3 extends over 14 amino acids.

This chain joins TRBV28 and TRBJ2-5; tentative D call: TRBD2 (8 bases). The ends were cut back, 4 bases at V and 4 bases at J, with 22 bases in the middle. Germline values: CDR1 MDHEN, CDR2 SYDVKM. This CDR3 has 17 residues. CDR3 residues: CASSYPREGARRETQYF. The CDR3 nucleotides are TGTGCCAGCAGTTACCCCCGGGAGGGGGCGCGGAGAGAGACCCAGTACTTC.

This chain links TRBV6-5 with TRBJ1-2; 9 nucleotides match TRBD1. V lost 0 bases to trimming and J lost 7 bases; unmatched junction nucleotides: 3. CDR3 size: 14 residues. Germline CDR1 MNHEY, CDR2 SVGAGI. The CDR3 coding sequence is TGTGCCAGCAGTTACTCCGGACAGGGGTCTGGCTACACCTTC. This encodes CASSYSGQGSGYTF.

This chain links TRBV5-1 with TRBJ2-5, with TRBD2 as a possible D gene (6 bases). The length of the CDR3 is 14 residues. Germline V lookup: CDR1 SGHRS, CDR2 YFSETQ. Deletions cut 1 base from V and 5 bases from J, with 12 bases between. CDR3 loop: CASSLLGGSETQYF. DNA for the CDR3: TGCGCCAGCAGCTTGTTGGGGGGATCGGAGACCCAGTACTTC. The variable domain in full, completed from reference TRBV5-1 and TRBJ2-5, reads KAGVTQTPRYLIKTRGQQVTLSCSPISGHRSVSWYQQTPGQGLQFLFEYFSETQRNKGNFPGRFSGRQFSNSRSEMNVSTLELGDSALYLCASSLLGGSETQYFGPGTRLLVL.

This clone was seen only once. This sequence joins TRBV24-1 and TRBJ2-3, with D maybe TRBD1 (6 bases). CDR1 and CDR2 from the germline V gene are KGHDR and SFDVKD. V shed 0 bases and J shed 4 bases, with 10 bases lying between them. The CDR3 extends over 15 amino acids. In DNA form, the CDR3 reads TGTGCCACCAGTGATTTGGGGGGCTCGGCAGATACGCAGTATTTT. Translated: CATSDLGGSADTQYF.

This clone was recorded once. The chain joins TRBV7-9 to TRBJ2-1, with 7 positions matching TRBD2. Per germline, CDR1 SEHNR and CDR2 FQNEAQ (reference sequence). Trimming cost V 4 bases and J 5 bases; bases outside gene matches: 11. The CDR3 totals 16 residues. The CDR3 here is CASSSFGRGTHNEQFF. The CDR3 bases are TGTGCCAGCAGCTCCTTTGGGCGGGGGACCCACAATGAGCAGTTCTTC.

This clone appeared many times. The chain links TRBV6-5 to TRBJ1-6, with 11 bases aligning to TRBD1. The junction had 6 bases not matched to a gene; V was cut back by 7 bases and J by 7 bases. The CDR3 length is 15 residues. The germline V gene encodes CDR1 MNHEY and CDR2 SVGAGI. CDR3 bases: TGTGCCAGCACCCTGGACAGGGGGCAAAATTCACCCCTCCACTTT. This gives the protein CASTLDRGQNSPLHF.

This clone was recorded only once. The rearrangement joins TRBV19 to TRBJ1-2; 7 bases map to TRBD1. Per the germline V gene, CDR1 is LNHDA and CDR2 is SQIVND (reference sequence). This CDR3 spans 16 amino acids. J gave up 3 bases and V 3 bases, and 10 bases lay outside the gene matches. Written as DNA, the CDR3 is TGTGCCAGTAGTATCATCCATTACAGGGGAGACTATGGCTACACCTTC. Amino acids: CASSIIHYRGDYGYTF.

The V and J genes are TRBV28 and TRBJ2-2, with a weak D call TRBD1 (5 bases). The CDR3 is made up of 15 amino acids. Germline V gives CDR1 MDHEN, CDR2 SYDVKM. V was cut by 4 bases and J by 0 bases, with 9 bases left in between. DNA of the CDR3: TGTGCCAGCAGTTCAGGGATCGCGAACACCGGGGAGCTGTTTTTT. The encoded protein is CASSSGIANTGELFF.

This chain connects TRBV19 to TRBJ2-7, with 8 bases lining up with TRBD2. Germline V gene lookup returns CDR1 LNHDA and CDR2 SQIVND (reference sequence). The CDR3 consists of 15 residues. V was clipped by 4 bases and J by 4 bases; unmatched bases: 9. The CDR3: CASSTLPGLEYEQYF. The DNA of the CDR3 is TGTGCCAGTAGTACTCTCCCGGGACTAGAATACGAGCAGTACTTC.

The rearrangement joins TRBV24-1 to TRBJ1-1; maybe TRBD1 (6 bases). With 0 bases removed from V and 3 bases from J, the gap between germline ends came to 16 bases. Germline CDR1 reads KGHDR; CDR2 reads SFDVKD. This CDR3 is built from 17 residues. CDR3 sequence: CATSDLSQGSNDTEAFF. In DNA form, the CDR3 reads TGTGCCACCAGTGATTTGTCTCAGGGGAGTAACGACACTGAAGCTTTCTTT.

J is TRBJ1-1 and V is TRBV10-3; D gene uncertain. Trimming removed 8 bases from V and 0 bases from J, with 10 bases in between. Germline CDR1 ENHRY, CDR2 SYGVKD. This CDR3 is built from 13 residues. The CDR3 reads CAILYSLNTEAFF. The CDR3 nucleotides are TGTGCCATCCTCTACAGTCTGAACACTGAAGCTTTCTTT.

The J gene is TRBJ1-5, the V gene TRBV28; D may be TRBD1 (6 bases). V lost 2 bases, J lost 4 bases, and 9 bases lay in between. This CDR3 has 14 amino acids. Germline V lookup: CDR1 MDHEN, CDR2 SYDVKM. Here the CDR3 reads CASSLTGLNQPQHF. The CDR3 nucleotides are TGTGCCAGCAGTTTAACAGGGTTAAATCAGCCCCAGCATTTT.

There are a few counts of this clone. This rearrangement joins TRBV7-3 to TRBJ2-3, with a tentative D call TRBD2 (6 bases). The CDR3 covers 14 residues. V gave up 4 bases and J gave up 2 bases, with 10 bases separating them. Germline CDR1 reads SGHTA; CDR2 reads FQGTGA. This CDR3 reads CASSSTSITDTQYF. CDR3 bases: TGTGCCAGCAGCTCCACTAGCATCACAGATACGCAGTATTTT.

The table lists this clone with a count of one. V gene TRBV5-6 combines with J gene TRBJ1-3; 7 nucleotides align to TRBD1. V was pared by 0 bases and J by 7 bases, with 7 bases of the junction left unmatched. There are 15 residues in the CDR3. In germline, CDR1 is SGHDT, CDR2 YYEEEE. The CDR3 bases are TGTGCCAGCAGCTTGGTGACAGGGAGCTTGAACACCATATATTTT. This translates into CASSLVTGSLNTIYF.

There are a few counts of this clone. The chain recombines TRBV6-5 with TRBJ1-1; D is ambiguous. The CDR3 spans 12 residues. CDR1 is MNHEY and CDR2 is SVGAGI in the germline V gene. V lost 7 bases, J lost 2 bases, and 8 bases lay in between. CDR3 DNA: TGTGCCAGCACTCCGGTAAACACTGAAGCTTTCTTT. Its translation is CASTPVNTEAFF.

This clone was seen more than once but under ten times. This chain links TRBV7-2 with TRBJ1-1; perhaps TRBD1 as D (6 bases). The CDR3 is 15 residues long. V shed 0 bases and J shed 3 bases, with 11 bases lying between them. Per germline, CDR1 SGHTA and CDR2 FQGNSA. The CDR3 sequence is CASSLALGGHTEAFF. Here the CDR3 DNA reads TGTGCCAGCAGCTTAGCGCTCGGGGGGCACACTGAAGCTTTCTTT.

The J gene is TRBJ1-1, the V gene TRBV5-1; D may be TRBD1 (5 bases). Germline CDR1 reads SGHRS; CDR2 reads YFSETQ. This CDR3 has 13 residues. Trimming pared 3 bases from V and 1 base from J, leaving 7 bases between. This CDR3 is CASSSGENTEAFF. The DNA of the CDR3 is TGCGCCAGCAGCTCGGGGGAGAACACTGAAGCTTTCTTT. Supplemented by reference TRBV5-1 and TRBJ1-1, the full variable domain reads KAGVTQTPRYLIKTRGQQVTLSCSPISGHRSVSWYQQTPGQGLQFLFEYFSETQRNKGNFPGRFSGRQFSNSRSEMNVSTLELGDSALYLCASSSGENTEAFFGQGTRLTVV.

This clone was found a few times. The V call is TRBV21-1, the J call TRBJ2-4; the D call of TRBD2 is as the table states it, not checked on the DNA. TRBV21-1 is shown as a pseudogene. The CDR3 extends over 15 amino acids. The CDR3 spells CASSKKRLAKNIQYF. The CDR3 DNA follows: TGTGCCAGCAGCAAAAAGAGGTTAGCCAAAAACATTCAGTACTTC.

The genes are TRBV28 and TRBJ1-1, with 8 bases identical to TRBD1. Unmatched junction bases numbered 4, after V lost 6 bases and J lost 7 bases. This CDR3 has 12 residues. From germline, CDR1 is MDHEN and CDR2 SYDVKM. The CDR3 sequence is CASRFGTGEAFF. CDR3 DNA sequence: TGTGCCAGCAGATTCGGGACAGGTGAAGCTTTCTTT.

The chain combines TRBV19 with TRBJ2-7, with D possibly TRBD1 on 5 matching bases. The CDR3 runs to 13 residues. Trimming shortened V by 3 bases and J by 2 bases, and 8 bases separated the two germline ends. Germline-derived CDR1 and CDR2 are LNHDA and SQIVND (reference sequence). The CDR3 coding sequence is TGTGCCAGTAGTATGAAGGGGCCCTACGAGCAGTACTTC. This gives the protein CASSMKGPYEQYF.

The rearrangement uses TRBV19 and TRBJ1-6; no definite D call. This CDR3 region has 13 residues. Germline V gene lookup returns CDR1 LNHDA and CDR2 SQIVND (reference sequence). CDR3 nucleotide sequence: TGTCCCAAAGCCGGGAGGAATAATTCACCCCTCCACTTT. Its protein product is CPKAGRNNSPLHF.

The chain uses TRBV28 and TRBJ1-1; D is ambiguous. V was pared by 5 bases and J by 4 bases, with 11 bases between. CDR1 and CDR2 from the germline V gene are MDHEN and SYDVKM. CDR3 length: 13 amino acids. CDR3 nucleotide sequence: TGTGCCAGCAGTCCCTCCCCCGTCACTGAAGCTTTCTTT. This translates into CASSPSPVTEAFF.

The genes are TRBV7-2 and TRBJ2-7; 8 bases are shared with TRBD1. The CDR3 is made up of 14 amino acids. The junction had 8 bases not matched to a gene; V was cut back by 3 bases and J by 7 bases. CDR1 SGHTA and CDR2 FQGNSA come from the germline V gene. DNA of the CDR3: TGTGCCAGCAGCTTCCGGACAGGGTACGATGAGCAGTACTTC. Protein product: CASSFRTGYDEQYF.